This T cell receptor beta chain comes out of a study of cytomegalovirus exposure and HLA in healthy donors. The study's findings and limits: The CMV antigen specificity of three CMV-associated chains was confirmed through in vitro analysis.

Each donor's status was that of a healthy bone marrow donor. A note on this clone: Its target is not known.

PCR used 60 Vbeta primers and 13 Jbeta primers. Method: immunoSEQ multiplex PCR; TCRdb's copy keeps in-frame clones and lacks some. Of fewer than 200,000 clones in the sample, over 65% are singletons; the top ten hold roughly 0.76%. The sample consisted of PBMCs. This sequence was found in a female donor in good health and CMV-seronegative.

The CDR3 reads CASSRAGGLGETQYF. Here the CDR3 DNA reads TGTGCCAGCAGTCGGGCGGGGGGGCTCGGAGAGACCCAGTACTTC. The rearrangement links TRBV28 to TRBJ2-5; TRBD2 aligns across 9 bases. This CDR3 is built from 15 residues. Germline assignment: CDR1 MDHEN and CDR2 SYDVKM. V shed 5 bases and J 4 bases; nucleotides not matched to a gene: 8.